The 17 T cell receptor beta chains presented below share a single source sample, sequenced in a study of cytomegalovirus exposure and HLA in healthy donors. The primer mix had 60 Vbeta and 13 Jbeta primers. The table came from immunoSEQ multiplex PCR; TCRdb's copy has only in-frame clones and leaves some out. The profile shows approximately 150,000 clones, about 71% of them singletons. Sequences were obtained from PBMCs. These receptors were obtained from a man aged 45 to 65 in good health and CMV-seronegative.

V is TRBV7-9 and J is TRBJ1-4; D is ambiguous. The V and J ends lost 2 bases and 8 bases respectively, with 15 bases between them. The CDR3 consists of 15 residues. CDR1 and CDR2 from the germline V gene are SEHNR and FQNEAQ (reference sequence). The CDR3 DNA follows: TGTGCCAGCAGCTTACAAGATCAACTCGGGGAAAAACTGTTTTTT. Amino acids: CASSLQDQLGEKLFF.

This chain connects TRBV5-4 to TRBJ2-2; 11 bases align to TRBD2. Trimming removed 4 bases from V and 5 bases from J; junction bases left unmatched: 4. The CDR3 is 15 amino acids. Germline V lookup: CDR1 SGHNT, CDR2 YYREEE (reference sequence). CDR3 DNA: TGTGCCAGCAGCCTAACTAGCGGGGGTACCGGGGAGCTGTTTTTT. It encodes CASSLTSGGTGELFF.

A few counts support this clone. The genes are TRBV28 and TRBJ2-5; D gene uncertain. Germline-derived CDR1 and CDR2 are MDHEN and SYDVKM. The CDR3 length is 12 residues. V gave up 6 bases and J gave up 4 bases, with 9 bases separating them. The CDR3 sequence is CASRSGRETQYF. The CDR3 coding sequence is TGTGCCAGCAGATCAGGAAGAGAGACCCAGTACTTC.

This sequence joins TRBV5-1 and TRBJ1-3, with 7 bases that match TRBD1. V gave up 4 bases and J gave up 5 bases; unmatched junction bases: 6. Germline V gene lookup returns CDR1 SGHRS and CDR2 YFSETQ. The CDR3 consists of 14 residues. This CDR3 reads CASSMGTARNTIYF. In DNA, the CDR3 is TGCGCCAGCAGCATGGGGACAGCTAGAAACACCATATATTTT.

This clone was found a few times. The chain recombines TRBV19 with TRBJ1-6; D may be TRBD1 (6 bases). Germline V gene sequence: CDR1 LNHDA, CDR2 SQIVND (reference sequence). The CDR3 is made up of 13 amino acids. V was trimmed by 3 bases and J by 8 bases, leaving 8 bases between them. The DNA for the CDR3 is TGTGCCAGTAGTATTCGGACAGATTCACCCCTCCACTTT. It specifies CASSIRTDSPLHF.

Concerning this clone itself: Germline is not matched at one junction end, which may reflect a read error. J is TRBJ1-1 and V is TRBV29-1; TRBD1 might be the D (5 bases). This CDR3 spans 14 amino acids. Germline V gene lookup returns CDR1 SQVTM and CDR2 ANQGSEA. For the CDR3, the DNA is TGCAGCGTCGAAGAGTTGGGGCAGGGTGGTGAAGCTTTCTTT. Its protein product is CSVEELGQGGEAFF. The full variable domain, in which reference TRBV29-1 and TRBJ1-1 provide the parts outside the CDR3, is SAVISQKPSRDICQRGTSLTIQCQVDSQVTMMFWYRQQPGQSLTLIATANQGSEATYESGFVIDKFPISRPNLTFSTLTVSNMSPEDSSIYLCSVEELGQGGEAFFGQGTRLTVV.

The V call is TRBV28, the J call TRBJ1-4; D unresolved. Germline CDR1 and CDR2: MDHEN and SYDVKM. CDR3 size: 15 residues. Deletions cut 4 bases from V and 0 bases from J, with 9 bases between. CDR3 protein: CASSSAGATNEKLFF. CDR3 bases: TGTGCCAGCAGTTCAGCGGGAGCAACTAATGAAAAACTGTTTTTT.

The V call is TRBV5-1, the J call TRBJ2-1; TRBD1 aligns across 8 bases. Germline V gene data show CDR1 as SGHRS and CDR2 as YFSETQ. J was trimmed by 7 bases and V by 4 bases; bases with no gene match: 7. This CDR3 has 14 residues. The CDR3 DNA sequence: TGCGCCAGCAGCCCCGGGACAGGAGGAAATGAGCAGTTCTTC. It specifies CASSPGTGGNEQFF.

In the case of this clone: At one of its ends the junction is not consistent with the germline gene, which may arise from a read error. Other DNA variants within this sample encode the same CDR3. The CDR3 spells CASSLASSGNTIYF. The CDR3 DNA follows: TGTGCTAGCAGTTTGGCTAGCTCTGGAAACACCATATATTTT. The rearrangement links TRBV6-5 to TRBJ1-3; unclear D gene. Germline loops: CDR1 MNHEY, CDR2 SVGAGI. The CDR3 covers 14 residues.

V usage is TRBV19 and J usage is TRBJ2-5; D might be TRBD1 (7 bases). V dropped 1 base and J dropped 7 bases, with 10 bases sitting between them. The CDR3 loop spans 13 amino acids. Looked up from germline, CDR1 is LNHDA and CDR2 is SQIVND (reference sequence). For the CDR3, the DNA is TGTGCCAGTAGTATAGGACAGGGAGGGACCCAGTACTTC. It is translated as CASSIGQGGTQYF.

The rearrangement links TRBV7-2 to TRBJ1-2; D is unclear. CDR1 and CDR2 from the germline V gene are SGHTA and FQGNSA. The CDR3 spans 13 residues. The V end was cut by 5 bases, the J end by 4 bases, with 11 bases between. CDR3 nucleotides: TGTGCCAGCAGCCAACCAGATCCCTATGGCTACACCTTC. As protein: CASSQPDPYGYTF. Full variable domain (missing parts from reference TRBV7-2 and TRBJ1-2): GAGVSQSPSNKVTEKGKDVELRCDPISGHTALYWYRQSLGQGLEFLIYFQGNSAPDKSGLPSDRFSAERTGGSVSTLTIQRTQQEDSAVYLCASSQPDPYGYTFGSGTRLTVV.

With respect to this clone: A read error may account for a junction end that differs from germline. This specimen includes other DNA sequences encoding the same CDR3. The V gene is TRBV5-6, the J gene TRBJ2-2; 7 bases agree with TRBD2. The length of the CDR3 is 13 residues. Germline V gene lookup returns CDR1 SGHDT and CDR2 YYEEEE. CDR3 sequence: CASSLGGTGELFF. For the CDR3, the DNA is TGCGCCAGCAGCTTGGGAGGGACCGGGGAGCTGTTTTTT.

This clone was seen just once. At one end the junction does not follow the germline gene, possibly because of a read error. The V call is TRBV7-9, the J call TRBJ1-2; maybe TRBD1 (6 bases). Germline CDR1 reads SEHNR; CDR2 reads FQNEAQ (reference sequence). CDR3 size: 15 residues. CDR3 in amino acids: CPSSSRRYREGGYTF. Here the CDR3 DNA reads TGTCCCAGCAGCTCCCGCCGGTACAGGGAGGGTGGCTACACCTTC.

V is TRBV7-9 and J is TRBJ1-1; weak D call: TRBD1 (5 bases). V was cut by 5 bases and J by 1 base, with 8 bases left in between. Germline V gene data show CDR1 as SEHNR and CDR2 as FQNEAQ (reference sequence). The CDR3 contains 13 residues. The CDR3, as DNA: TGTGCCAGCAGCCGGGGGAGGAACACTGAAGCTTTCTTT. Protein: CASSRGRNTEAFF.

The rearrangement uses TRBV5-1 and TRBJ1-1, with D possibly matching TRBD1 (6 bases). Germline assignment: CDR1 SGHRS and CDR2 YFSETQ. This CDR3 is built from 14 residues. V dropped 2 bases and J dropped 6 bases, with 14 bases sitting between them. Written as DNA, the CDR3 is TGCGCCAGCAGCTTTCGGGGGGCAGGGTCTGAAGCTTTCTTT. This encodes CASSFRGAGSEAFF.

This clone came up once. The chain employs TRBV6-5 and TRBJ1-4; D may be TRBD1 (5 bases). Trimming took 2 bases from V and 7 from J, leaving 14 bases between them. In germline, CDR1 is MNHEY, CDR2 SVGAGI. CDR3 size: 15 residues. CDR3 DNA: TGTGCCAGCAGTTACGATCAGACAGTAGCTGAAAAACTGTTTTTT. The encoded protein is CASSYDQTVAEKLFF.

The J gene is TRBJ2-7, the V gene TRBV5-1, with a tentative D call TRBD1 (6 bases). The CDR3 totals 16 residues. The V gene lost 0 bases and the J gene lost 3 bases, with 16 bases spanning the gap. CDR1 and CDR2 from the germline V gene are SGHRS and YFSETQ. CDR3 DNA sequence: TGCGCCAGCAGCTTGGAAGCCGACAGGCCGTACTACGAGCAGTACTTC. This encodes CASSLEADRPYYEQYF.